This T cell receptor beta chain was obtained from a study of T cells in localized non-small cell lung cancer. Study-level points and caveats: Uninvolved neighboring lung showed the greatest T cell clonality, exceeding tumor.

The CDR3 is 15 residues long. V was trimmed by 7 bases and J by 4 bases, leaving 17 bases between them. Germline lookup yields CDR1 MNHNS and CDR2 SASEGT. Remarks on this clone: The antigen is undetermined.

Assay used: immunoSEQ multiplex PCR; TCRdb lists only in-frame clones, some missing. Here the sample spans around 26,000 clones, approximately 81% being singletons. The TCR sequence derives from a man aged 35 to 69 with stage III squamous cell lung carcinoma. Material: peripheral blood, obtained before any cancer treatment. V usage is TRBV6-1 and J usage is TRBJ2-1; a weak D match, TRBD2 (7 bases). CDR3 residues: CASKRAGGLYNEQFF. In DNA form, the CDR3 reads TGTGCCAGCAAGAGGGCCGGGGGGCTATACAATGAGCAGTTCTTC.